Sequencing of this T cell receptor (beta chain) was carried out in a study of blood T cell repertoires in COVID-19. As handled by the study authors: Amplification of reference gene primers was used by the study to estimate nucleated cell counts. TCRdb's copy holds only in-frame clones and misses some; the assay was immunoSEQ multiplex PCR. The V and J calls and clone size are taken from that table; D and trimming were inferred from the DNA. Of 200,000 to 250,000 clones in the sample, 80% to 90% are singletons; the top ten hold around 7%. Germline CDR1 is SQVTM and CDR2 is ANQGSEA. The CDR3 covers 22 residues. V was trimmed by 4 bases and J by 0 bases, leaving 36 bases between them.

This clonotype originated in a man aged 30 to 45 in a cohort exposed to, infected with or recovered from COVID-19 (not recorded which). The chain employs TRBV29-1 and TRBJ1-2; D is undetermined. The source material was PBMCs or T cells enriched from blood (not recorded which). The CDR3 DNA is TGCAGCGTTGCGTCTATCCTACGTTTTAGGCCACCCAGACTACGTCCTAACTATGGCTACACCTTC. Translation gives CSVASILRFRPPRLRPNYGYTF.